The text below deals with one T cell receptor beta chain. Antigen unknown. V was cut by 3 bases and J by 7 bases, with 12 bases left in between. CDR3 size: 14 residues. Looked up from germline, CDR1 is LNHDA and CDR2 is SQIVND (reference sequence). The assay was immunoSEQ multiplex PCR, and TCRdb's table has in-frame clones only and misses some. There are around 450,000 clones in the sample; roughly nine tenths occur only once, and approximately 2.5% lies in the top ten. Specified treatment: some 20 received Ad26.COV2.S at low or high dose, single or two shots; several received placebo; per-sample allocation not given. Samples analyzed were those drawn on day 63 after the first vaccine or placebo injection. Donation was by an adult aged 18-55 years who was in Boston. The data are from a study of Ad26.COV2.S vaccination and SARS-CoV-2 variants. Overall study: Of the COV1001 trial arms, the Ad26.COV2.S arm included the donor. Administration of Ad26.COV2.S was intramuscular, either once or twice 56 days apart. General observations from the study: Non-spike TCR breadth showed similarity between vaccine and placebo recipients.

The receptor was derived from a person between 18 and 59 years old who received the Ad26.COV2.S COVID-19 vaccine or a placebo. The V call is TRBV19, the J call TRBJ1-4; D is possibly TRBD1 (5 bases). Sequencing used peripheral blood, obtained in a trial of Ad26.COV2.S vaccine versus placebo. The CDR3 nucleotides read TGTGCCAGTAGTATCGGCAGGGTCGGTGAAAAACTGTTTTTT. Translation: CASSIGRVGEKLFF. Using reference TRBV19 and TRBJ1-4 for the parts outside the CDR3, the full variable domain is DGGITQSPKYLFRKEGQNVTLSCEQNLNHDAMYWYRQDPGQGLRLIYYSQIVNDFQKGDIAEGYSVSREKKESFPLTVTSAQKNPTAFYLCASSIGRVGEKLFFGSGTQLSVL.